This entry is about one TCR beta chain. V gave up 5 bases and J gave up 7 bases; unmatched junction bases: 9. The germline V gene has CDR1 SQVTM and CDR2 ANQGSEA. The CDR3 contains 14 residues. The sample is drawn from a study of control samples from healthy donors and cancer patients. Clones were read by immunoSEQ multiplex PCR, and TCRdb kept only the in-frame ones, dropping some. The sample yields about 130,000 clones, about nine tenths seen once. The sample comprised blood. The rearrangement joins TRBV29-1 to TRBJ2-7; 12 nucleotides agree with TRBD1. This receptor was identified in a man between 18 and 35 years old in good health. The CDR3 DNA sequence: TGCAGCGTTCGGCCGGGACAGGGGGCCAGAGAGCAGTACTTC. Amino acid sequence: CSVRPGQGAREQYF.